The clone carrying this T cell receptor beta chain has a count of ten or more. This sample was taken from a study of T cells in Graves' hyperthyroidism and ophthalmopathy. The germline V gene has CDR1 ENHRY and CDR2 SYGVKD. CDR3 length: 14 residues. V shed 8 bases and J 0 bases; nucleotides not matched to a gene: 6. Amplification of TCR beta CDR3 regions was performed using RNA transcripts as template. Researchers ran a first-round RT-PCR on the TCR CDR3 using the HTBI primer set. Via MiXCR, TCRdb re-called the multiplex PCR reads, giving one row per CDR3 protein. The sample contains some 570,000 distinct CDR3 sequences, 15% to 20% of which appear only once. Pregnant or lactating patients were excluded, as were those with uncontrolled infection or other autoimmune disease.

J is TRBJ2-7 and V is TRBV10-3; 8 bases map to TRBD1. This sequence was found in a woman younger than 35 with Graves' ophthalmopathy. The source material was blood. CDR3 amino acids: CAIGRQGSSYEQYF. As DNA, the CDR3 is TGTGCCATCGGCCGACAGGGGAGCTCCTACGAGCAGTACTTC.